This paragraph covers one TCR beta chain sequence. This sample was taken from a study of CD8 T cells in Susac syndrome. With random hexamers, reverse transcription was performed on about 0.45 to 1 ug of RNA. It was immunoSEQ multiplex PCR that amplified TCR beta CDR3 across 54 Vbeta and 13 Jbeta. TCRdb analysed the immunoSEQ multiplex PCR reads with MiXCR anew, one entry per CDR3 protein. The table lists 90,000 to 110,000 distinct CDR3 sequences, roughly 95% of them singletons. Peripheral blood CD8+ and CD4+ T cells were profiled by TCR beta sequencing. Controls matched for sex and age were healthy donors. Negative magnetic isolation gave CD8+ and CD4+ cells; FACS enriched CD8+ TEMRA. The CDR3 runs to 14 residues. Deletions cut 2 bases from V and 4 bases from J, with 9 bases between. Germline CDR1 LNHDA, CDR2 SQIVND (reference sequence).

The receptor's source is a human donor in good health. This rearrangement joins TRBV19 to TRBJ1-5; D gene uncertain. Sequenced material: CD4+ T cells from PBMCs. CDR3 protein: CASSIKGRNQPQHF. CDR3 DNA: TGTGCCAGTAGTATAAAGGGCAGGAATCAGCCCCAGCATTTT.